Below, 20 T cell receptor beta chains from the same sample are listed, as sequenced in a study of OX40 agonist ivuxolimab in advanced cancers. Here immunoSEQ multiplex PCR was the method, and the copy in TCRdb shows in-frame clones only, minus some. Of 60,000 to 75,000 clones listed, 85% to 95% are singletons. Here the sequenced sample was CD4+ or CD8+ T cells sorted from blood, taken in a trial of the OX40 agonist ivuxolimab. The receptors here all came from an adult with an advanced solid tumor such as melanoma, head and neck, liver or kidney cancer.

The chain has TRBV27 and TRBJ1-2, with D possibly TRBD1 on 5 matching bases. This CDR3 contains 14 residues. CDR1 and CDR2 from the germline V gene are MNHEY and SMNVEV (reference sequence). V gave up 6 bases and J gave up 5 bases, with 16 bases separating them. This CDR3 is CASSPSGGNYGYTF. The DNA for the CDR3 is TGTGCCAGCAGCCCTAGTGGGGGGAATTATGGCTACACCTTC.

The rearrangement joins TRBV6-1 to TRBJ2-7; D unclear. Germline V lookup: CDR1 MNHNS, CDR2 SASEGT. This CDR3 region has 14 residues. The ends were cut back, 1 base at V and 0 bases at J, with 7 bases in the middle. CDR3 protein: CASSEGGSSYEQYF. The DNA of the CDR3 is TGTGCCAGCAGTGAAGGGGGAAGCTCCTACGAGCAGTACTTC.

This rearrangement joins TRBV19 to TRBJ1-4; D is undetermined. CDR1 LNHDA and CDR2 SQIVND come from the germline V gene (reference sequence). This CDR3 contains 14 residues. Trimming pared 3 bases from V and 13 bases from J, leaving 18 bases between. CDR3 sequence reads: CASSMSGYRSLLFF. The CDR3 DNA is TGTGCCAGTAGTATGAGTGGGTACCGTTCCCTACTGTTTTTT.

The CDR3 here is CASSLTGSGTDTQYF. DNA of the CDR3: TGTGCCAGCAGCTTAACCGGGAGTGGCACAGATACGCAGTATTTT. The chain employs TRBV7-3 and TRBJ2-3, with D perhaps matching TRBD2 (6 bases). Trimming took 0 bases from V and 1 from J, leaving 8 bases between them. Germline lookup yields CDR1 SGHTA and CDR2 FQGTGA. This CDR3 is built from 15 residues.

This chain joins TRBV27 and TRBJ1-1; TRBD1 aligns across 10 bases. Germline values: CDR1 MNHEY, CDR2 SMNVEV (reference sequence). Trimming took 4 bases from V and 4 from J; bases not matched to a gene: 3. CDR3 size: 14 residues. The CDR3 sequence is CASSYRTGGTEAFF. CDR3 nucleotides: TGTGCCAGCAGTTATCGGACAGGGGGCACTGAAGCTTTCTTT.

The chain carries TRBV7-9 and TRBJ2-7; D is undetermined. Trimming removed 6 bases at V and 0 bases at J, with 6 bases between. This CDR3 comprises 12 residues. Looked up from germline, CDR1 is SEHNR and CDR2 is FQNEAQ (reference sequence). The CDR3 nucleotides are TGTGCCAGCAGTGGCAACTCCTACGAGCAGTACTTC. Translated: CASSGNSYEQYF.

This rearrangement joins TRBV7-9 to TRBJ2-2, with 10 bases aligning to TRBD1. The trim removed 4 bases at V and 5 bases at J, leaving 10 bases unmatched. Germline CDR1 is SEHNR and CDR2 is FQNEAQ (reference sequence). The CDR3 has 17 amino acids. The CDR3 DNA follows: TGTGCCAGCAGCTCTCGGACAGGGGGAGCGATAACCGGGGAGCTGTTTTTT. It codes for CASSSRTGGAITGELFF.

The CDR3 nucleotides read TGCGCCAGCAGCCAAGCTGGGCTCGGGGCCAACGTCCTGACTTTC. Translating it yields CASSQAGLGANVLTF. J is TRBJ2-6 and V is TRBV4-1, with unresolved D. The germline CDR1 and CDR2 sequences are MGHRA and YSYEKL. The V end was cut by 1 base, the J end by 4 bases, with 8 bases between. The CDR3 is 15 residues long.

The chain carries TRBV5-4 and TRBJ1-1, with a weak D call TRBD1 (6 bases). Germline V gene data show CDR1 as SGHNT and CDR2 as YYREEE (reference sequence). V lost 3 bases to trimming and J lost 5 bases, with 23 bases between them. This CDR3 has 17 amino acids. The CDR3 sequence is CASSSPRLGGPVTEAFF. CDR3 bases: TGTGCCAGCAGCTCCCCAAGGTTAGGGGGGCCTGTAACTGAAGCTTTCTTT.

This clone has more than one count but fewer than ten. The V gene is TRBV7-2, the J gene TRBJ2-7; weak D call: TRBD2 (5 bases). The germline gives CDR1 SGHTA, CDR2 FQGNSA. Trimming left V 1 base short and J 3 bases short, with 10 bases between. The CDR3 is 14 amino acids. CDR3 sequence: CASSLGLEGYEQYF. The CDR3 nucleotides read TGTGCCAGCAGCTTAGGACTCGAGGGCTACGAGCAGTACTTC.

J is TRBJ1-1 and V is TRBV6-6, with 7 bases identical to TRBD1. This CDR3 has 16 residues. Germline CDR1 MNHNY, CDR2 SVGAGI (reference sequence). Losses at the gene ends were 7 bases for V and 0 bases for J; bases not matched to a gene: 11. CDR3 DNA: TGTGCCAGCACAACAGGGGATGCTCCCATGAACACTGAAGCTTTCTTT. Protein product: CASTTGDAPMNTEAFF.

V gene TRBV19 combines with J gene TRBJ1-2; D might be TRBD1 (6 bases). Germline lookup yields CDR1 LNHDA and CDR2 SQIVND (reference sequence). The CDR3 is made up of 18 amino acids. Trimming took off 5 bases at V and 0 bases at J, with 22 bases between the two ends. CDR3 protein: CASSEYRRRGFTNYGYTF. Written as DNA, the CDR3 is TGTGCCAGTAGTGAATACCGACGCAGGGGCTTTACTAACTATGGCTACACCTTC.

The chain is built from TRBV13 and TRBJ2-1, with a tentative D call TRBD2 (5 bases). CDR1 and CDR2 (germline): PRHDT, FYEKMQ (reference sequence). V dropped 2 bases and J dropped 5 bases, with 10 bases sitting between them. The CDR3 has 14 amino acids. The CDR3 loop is CASSLTVGNNEQFF. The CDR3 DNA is TGTGCCAGCAGCTTAACGGTCGGGAACAATGAGCAGTTCTTC.

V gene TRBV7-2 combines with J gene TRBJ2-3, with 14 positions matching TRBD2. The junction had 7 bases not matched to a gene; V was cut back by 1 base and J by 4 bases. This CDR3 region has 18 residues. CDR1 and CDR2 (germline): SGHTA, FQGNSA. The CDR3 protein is CASSLVPGLAGGADTQYF. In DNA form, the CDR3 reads TGTGCCAGCAGCTTAGTGCCAGGACTAGCGGGAGGAGCAGATACGCAGTATTTT.

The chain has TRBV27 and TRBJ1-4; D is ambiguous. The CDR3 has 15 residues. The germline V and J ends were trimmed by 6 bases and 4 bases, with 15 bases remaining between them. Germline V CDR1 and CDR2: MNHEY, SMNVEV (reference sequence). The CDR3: CASSLLPRYNEKLFF. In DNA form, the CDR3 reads TGTGCCAGCAGCCTCTTGCCCCGGTATAATGAAAAACTGTTTTTT.

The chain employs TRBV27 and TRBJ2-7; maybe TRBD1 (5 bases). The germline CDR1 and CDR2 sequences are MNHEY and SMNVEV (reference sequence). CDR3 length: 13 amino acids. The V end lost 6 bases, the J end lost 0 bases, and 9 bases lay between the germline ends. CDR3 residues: CASRYRSSYEQYF. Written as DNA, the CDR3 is TGTGCCAGCAGATACAGGTCCTCCTACGAGCAGTACTTC.

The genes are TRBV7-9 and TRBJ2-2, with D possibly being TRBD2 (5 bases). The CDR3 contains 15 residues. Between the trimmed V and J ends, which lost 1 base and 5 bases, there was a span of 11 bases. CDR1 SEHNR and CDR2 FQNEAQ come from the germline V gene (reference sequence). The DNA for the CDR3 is TGTGCCAGCAGCTTAGTACTAGAATGGACCGGGGAGCTGTTTTTT. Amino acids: CASSLVLEWTGELFF.

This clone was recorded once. In nucleotides, the CDR3 is TGTGCCAGCAGCTTAGCATCTTGGGGGGGTCTCTACGAGCAGTACTTC. It translates to CASSLASWGGLYEQYF. The gene calls are TRBV7-9 and TRBJ2-7, with 7 nucleotides matching TRBD2. The V and J ends lost 0 bases and 3 bases, in that order; junction bases with no gene match: 8. CDR1 is SEHNR and CDR2 is FQNEAQ in the germline V gene (reference sequence). The CDR3 extends over 16 amino acids.

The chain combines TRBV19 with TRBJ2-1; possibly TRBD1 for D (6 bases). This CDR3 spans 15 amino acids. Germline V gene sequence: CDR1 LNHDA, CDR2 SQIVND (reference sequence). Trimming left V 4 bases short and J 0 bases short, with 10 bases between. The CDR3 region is CASSNGGDSYNEQFF. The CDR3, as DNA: TGTGCCAGTAGTAATGGGGGCGACTCCTACAATGAGCAGTTCTTC.

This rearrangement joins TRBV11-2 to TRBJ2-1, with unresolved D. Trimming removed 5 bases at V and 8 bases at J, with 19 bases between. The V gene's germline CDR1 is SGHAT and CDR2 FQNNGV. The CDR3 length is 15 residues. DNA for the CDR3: TGTGCCAGCAGCATGGCGGCCCAGCTAGACTATGAGCAGTTCTTC. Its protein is CASSMAAQLDYEQFF.